The 27 T cell receptor beta chains presented below share a single source sample, sequenced in a study of lymphopenia after photon versus proton radiotherapy. Using immunoSEQ multiplex PCR, the repertoire was profiled, and TCRdb retains in-frame clones only, with some absent. The sample records fewer than 25,000 clones, around 90% being singletons. This specimen was peripheral blood, taken from a patient treated with proton-based radiotherapy. The receptors stem from a woman in her seventies with pancreatic cancer. Some clones in this sample may be carry-over from other donors' samples.

This clone is a singleton in its sample. V gene TRBV16 combines with J gene TRBJ1-2; no reliable D call. The CDR3 spans 16 residues. Germline V CDR1 and CDR2: KGHSY, FQNENV. V dropped 0 bases and J dropped 4 bases, with 15 bases sitting between them. Here the CDR3 reads CASSQSQGRGFYGYTF. The CDR3 region has the DNA TGTGCCAGCAGCCAATCCCAAGGGCGTGGTTTCTATGGCTACACCTTC.

J is TRBJ1-3 and V is TRBV15; the match to TRBD1 covers 7 bases. Trimming took 0 bases from V and 2 from J; bases not matched to a gene: 7. There are 17 residues in the CDR3. The germline gives CDR1 LNHNV, CDR2 YYDKDF (reference sequence). The CDR3 reads CATSRDSRTGAGNTIYF. In nucleotides, the CDR3 is TGTGCCACCAGCAGAGATTCCCGGACAGGAGCTGGAAACACCATATATTTT.

This clone is a singleton in its sample. This sequence joins TRBV5-1 and TRBJ2-5, with TRBD2 matching over 9 bases. The CDR3 has 16 residues. V shed 0 bases, J shed 1 base, and the junction held 4 bases outside the gene matches. Per the germline V gene, CDR1 is SGHRS and CDR2 is YFSETQ. The CDR3 DNA is TGCGCCAGCAGCTTGGTCGCGGGAGGGGCCCAAGAGACCCAGTACTTC. Translation: CASSLVAGGAQETQYF.

V usage is TRBV2 and J usage is TRBJ2-6; TRBD1 matches 7 bases. Trimming took 8 bases from V and 1 from J; bases not matched to a gene: 11. The CDR3 spans 17 residues. Germline V CDR1 and CDR2: SNHLY, FYNNEI. As DNA, the CDR3 is TGTGCCAGCTTTTTAAGGGACAGCCCATCTGGGGCCAACGTCCTGACTTTC. This translates into CASFLRDSPSGANVLTF.

The rearrangement uses TRBV9 and TRBJ1-1, with D perhaps TRBD1 (5 bases). The V gene's germline CDR1 is SGDLS and CDR2 YYNGEE. Between the trimmed V and J ends, which lost 4 bases and 5 bases, there was a span of 12 bases. The CDR3 has 13 amino acids. CDR3 bases: TGTGCCAGCAGCTCACATGGGGGTACTGAAGCTTTCTTT. Protein: CASSSHGGTEAFF. Complete variable domain (other parts from reference TRBV9 and TRBJ1-1): DSGVTQTPKHLITATGQRVTLRCSPRSGDLSVYWYQQSLDQGLQFLIQYYNGEERAKGNILERFSAQQFPDLHSELNLSSLELGDSALYFCASSSHGGTEAFFGQGTRLTVV.

The V and J genes are TRBV29-1 and TRBJ2-3; D remains unclear. The CDR3 is made up of 13 amino acids. Trimming removed 2 bases at V and 4 bases at J, with 10 bases between. Germline V gene data show CDR1 as SQVTM and CDR2 as ANQGSEA. CDR3 DNA: TGCAGCGTTGAACCCTCCCCACCAGATACGCAGTATTTT. Translated, it gives CSVEPSPPDTQYF.

This CDR3 is CASSLERGQGGEKLFF. DNA of the CDR3: TGTGCCAGCAGCTTAGAGAGGGGACAGGGTGGTGAAAAACTGTTTTTT. The chain joins TRBV11-2 to TRBJ1-4; TRBD1 agrees at 9 bases. This CDR3 region has 16 residues. With 0 bases clipped from V and 7 bases from J, the junction kept 6 bases outside the gene matches. Per the germline V gene, CDR1 is SGHAT and CDR2 is FQNNGV. The variable domain in full, completed from reference TRBV11-2 and TRBJ1-4, reads EAGVAQSPRYKIIEKRQSVAFWCNPISGHATLYWYQQILGQGPKLLIQFQNNGVVDDSQLPKDRFSAERLKGVDSTLKIQPAKLEDSAVYLCASSLERGQGGEKLFFGSGTQLSVL.

The chain uses TRBV7-2 and TRBJ2-5; D is perhaps TRBD1 (5 bases). V was clipped by 5 bases and J by 5 bases, with 18 bases between them. The germline CDR1 and CDR2 sequences are SGHTA and FQGNSA. This CDR3 has 15 amino acids. CDR3 residues: CASSPTLDTWETQYF. The CDR3 nucleotides are TGTGCCAGCAGCCCCACTTTGGACACTTGGGAGACCCAGTACTTC.

The chain has TRBV19 and TRBJ1-2; tentative D call: TRBD1 (6 bases). Germline-derived CDR1 and CDR2 are LNHDA and SQIVND (reference sequence). The CDR3 loop spans 13 amino acids. V was cut by 3 bases and J by 4 bases, with 9 bases left in between. The CDR3 sequence is CASSMRGAYGYTF. CDR3 DNA: TGTGCCAGTAGTATGCGGGGGGCCTATGGCTACACCTTC.

This clone was picked up one time. The V call is TRBV5-1, the J call TRBJ2-2; tentative D call: TRBD1 (6 bases). The CDR3 covers 14 residues. Trimming left V 2 bases short and J 3 bases short, with 8 bases between. Per germline, CDR1 SGHRS and CDR2 YFSETQ. The CDR3 reads CASSLQGDTGELFF. In DNA, the CDR3 is TGCGCCAGCAGCTTACAGGGTGACACCGGGGAGCTGTTTTTT.

The V gene is TRBV27, the J gene TRBJ2-2, with D possibly TRBD1 on 6 matching bases. Per germline, CDR1 MNHEY and CDR2 SMNVEV (reference sequence). Between the trimmed V and J ends, which lost 5 bases and 2 bases, there was a span of 21 bases. The CDR3 consists of 18 residues. CDR3 DNA: TGTGCCAGCAGTCAAAACCTAGGACAGCTACTCAACACCGGGGAGCTGTTTTTT. Amino acids: CASSQNLGQLLNTGELFF.

J is TRBJ2-1 and V is TRBV18, with 7 bases matching TRBD2. V lost 3 bases to trimming and J lost 5 bases; unmatched junction nucleotides: 4. From germline, CDR1 is KGHSH and CDR2 LQKENI. The CDR3 sequence is 14 residues long. The CDR3 coding sequence is TGTGCCAGCTCACCTCCACTAGCGAACAATGAGCAGTTCTTC. Protein: CASSPPLANNEQFF.

A note on this clone: Relative to the germline gene, one junction end is altered; a read error may explain this. The chain joins TRBV7-2 to TRBJ2-1; D is perhaps TRBD2 (6 bases). The germline gives CDR1 SGHTA, CDR2 FQGNSA. The CDR3 length is 15 residues. The CDR3 is CASSLVGSAYDEQFF. The CDR3, as DNA: TGTGCCAGCAGCTTAGTCGGGAGCGCCTACGATGAGCAGTTCTTC.

The V and J genes are TRBV2 and TRBJ1-1; D remains unclear. Germline V gene lookup returns CDR1 SNHLY and CDR2 FYNNEI. The V end was cut by 4 bases, the J end by 6 bases, with 12 bases between. The CDR3 sequence is 13 residues long. This CDR3 reads CASSGERISEAFF. The DNA of the CDR3 is TGTGCCAGCAGTGGTGAGAGGATCTCTGAAGCTTTCTTT.

The chain combines TRBV18 with TRBJ2-1, with 10 bases aligning to TRBD1. V lost 4 bases, J lost 4 bases, and 7 bases stayed unmatched. The germline V gene has CDR1 KGHSH and CDR2 LQKENI. This CDR3 is 16 amino acids long. CDR3 nucleotides: TGTGCCAGCTCACTATTCCGGGACAGGGGATACAATGAGCAGTTCTTC. Its translation is CASSLFRDRGYNEQFF.

The chain joins TRBV9 to TRBJ2-1; the D is unclear. Trimming took off 2 bases at V and 3 bases at J, with 9 bases between the two ends. CDR1 and CDR2 (germline): SGDLS, YYNGEE. CDR3 length: 14 residues. In DNA form, the CDR3 reads TGTGCCAGCAGCGTCGCGTATCTCTACAATGAGCAGTTCTTC. As protein: CASSVAYLYNEQFF.

For this clone: This specimen includes other DNA sequences encoding the same CDR3. The chain joins TRBV19 to TRBJ2-2; 11 nucleotides agree with TRBD1. Germline CDR1 reads LNHDA; CDR2 reads SQIVND (reference sequence). The V gene end was trimmed by 6 bases and the J gene end by 5 bases; junction bases not matched to a gene: 2. This CDR3 spans 14 amino acids. Here the CDR3 DNA reads TGTGCCAGTAGAGGGACAGGGGGTACCGGGGAGCTGTTTTTT. Amino acids: CASRGTGGTGELFF.

This clone was seen just once. The chain uses TRBV12-2 and TRBJ1-2; the D segment call TRBD1 is taken from the table without a DNA check. TRBV12-2 is designated a pseudogene. CDR3 length: 13 amino acids. The CDR3 DNA sequence: TGTCCAGATGGGTTAGACAGGGGAAGTGGCTACACCTTC. Its protein product is CPDGLDRGSGYTF.

J is TRBJ2-2 and V is TRBV5-1; no reliable D call. Per germline, CDR1 SGHRS and CDR2 YFSETQ. V was shortened by 0 bases and J by 1 base, with 7 bases between the two germline ends. CDR3 size: 15 residues. The CDR3, as DNA: TGCGCCAGCAGCTTGGTGAGGTGGAACACCGGGGAGCTGTTTTTT. Protein: CASSLVRWNTGELFF.

This chain uses TRBV15 with TRBJ2-1; 7 nucleotides line up with TRBD2. J gave up 5 bases and V 1 base, and 5 bases lay outside the gene matches. Germline assignment: CDR1 LNHNV and CDR2 YYDKDF (reference sequence). This CDR3 region has 15 residues. Here the CDR3 reads CATSRASGAHNEQFF. The DNA of the CDR3 is TGTGCCACCAGCAGAGCTAGCGGAGCCCACAATGAGCAGTTCTTC.

This clone was recorded only once. The genes are TRBV30 and TRBJ1-4; weak D call: TRBD1 (6 bases). Germline V gene data show CDR1 as GTSNPN and CDR2 as SVGIG (reference sequence). Deletions cut 0 bases from V and 7 bases from J, with 12 bases between. The CDR3 spans 14 residues. Here the CDR3 reads CAWSVGQGSEKLFF. CDR3 DNA sequence: TGTGCCTGGAGTGTTGGGCAGGGGAGTGAAAAACTGTTTTTT.

The J gene is TRBJ2-3, the V gene TRBV30; 7 bases fit TRBD2. Germline CDR1 reads GTSNPN; CDR2 reads SVGIG (reference sequence). The V segment lost 0 bases and the J segment 0 bases; nucleotides outside the gene matches: 3. The CDR3 has 15 amino acids. The DNA for the CDR3 is TGTGCCTGGAGTGTTGGTAGCGGGAGCACAGATACGCAGTATTTT. Translating gives CAWSVGSGSTDTQYF.

The sample holds one count of this clone. The chain couples TRBV19 to TRBJ2-5; tentative D call: TRBD2 (6 bases). Germline CDR1 LNHDA, CDR2 SQIVND (reference sequence). This CDR3 region has 13 residues. Trimming shortened V by 7 bases and J by 4 bases, and 13 bases separated the two germline ends. This CDR3 reads CASTKEGVETQYF. In DNA, the CDR3 is TGTGCCAGTACCAAGGAGGGCGTAGAGACCCAGTACTTC.

The chain links TRBV5-1 to TRBJ2-5, with no clear D. This CDR3 is built from 15 residues. The V gene's germline CDR1 is SGHRS and CDR2 YFSETQ. The V end was cut by 4 bases, the J end by 4 bases, with 17 bases between. DNA of the CDR3: TGCGCCAGCAGCGTAGGTAACGCTTTAGGAGAGACCCAGTACTTC. It yields the protein CASSVGNALGETQYF.

The V gene is TRBV28, the J gene TRBJ1-2, with D possibly being TRBD1 (5 bases). CDR1 is MDHEN, CDR2 SYDVKM, per germline. The CDR3 is 12 residues long. Trimming left V 8 bases short and J 8 bases short, with 15 bases between. The CDR3: CASASGVTGYTF. In DNA, the CDR3 is TGTGCCAGCGCCTCGGGGGTAACAGGCTACACCTTC.

V gene TRBV23-1 combines with J gene TRBJ2-7; no clear D. TRBV23-1 is treated as an ORF (open reading frame) with a function not yet certain. This CDR3 comprises 12 residues. In nucleotides, the CDR3 is TGCGCGCTTTTTCGGATTTCCTACGAGCAGTACTTC. It translates to CALFRISYEQYF.

The chain carries TRBV7-8 and TRBJ2-7; D call uncertain. The CDR3 is 14 amino acids. The germline V and J ends were trimmed by 5 bases and 3 bases, with 14 bases remaining between them. Per the germline V gene, CDR1 is SGHVS and CDR2 is FQNEAQ. The CDR3 coding sequence is TGTGCCAGCAGCCACTCCCGGACCAGCTACGAGCAGTACTTC. Translation gives CASSHSRTSYEQYF.